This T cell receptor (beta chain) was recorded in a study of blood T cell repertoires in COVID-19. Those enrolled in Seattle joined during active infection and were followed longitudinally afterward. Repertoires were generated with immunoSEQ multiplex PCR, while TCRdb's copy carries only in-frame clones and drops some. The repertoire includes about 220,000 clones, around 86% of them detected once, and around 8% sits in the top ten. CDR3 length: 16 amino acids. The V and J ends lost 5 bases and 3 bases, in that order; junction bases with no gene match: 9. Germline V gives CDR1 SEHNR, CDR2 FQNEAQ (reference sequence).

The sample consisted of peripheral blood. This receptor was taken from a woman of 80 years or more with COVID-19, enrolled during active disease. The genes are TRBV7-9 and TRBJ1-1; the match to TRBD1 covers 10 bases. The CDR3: CASSLLTGGVHTEAFF. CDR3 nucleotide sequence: TGTGCCAGCAGCCTACTGACAGGGGGCGTACACACTGAAGCTTTCTTT.